The 26 T cell receptor beta chains given below trace back to one sample, sequenced in a study of blood T cell repertoires in COVID-19. Clones were sequenced by immunoSEQ multiplex PCR, and TCRdb holds only the in-frame ones, with some missing. The repertoire holds about 210,000 clones, with more than 85% as singletons. Sequencing was performed on peripheral blood. These receptors were obtained from a man in his sixties with acute or convalescent COVID-19.

This clone was observed a single time. The chain joins TRBV12-5 to TRBJ1-1; 7 positions match TRBD1. CDR3 length: 15 residues. V was pared by 7 bases and J by 0 bases, with 8 bases of the junction left unmatched. Germline V lookup: CDR1 LGHNT, CDR2 FRNRAP. Here the CDR3 DNA reads TGTGCTAGTGCCCCCGGACAGGAGATGAACACTGAAGCTTTCTTT. It specifies CASAPGQEMNTEAFF.

The chain couples TRBV9 to TRBJ1-1; maybe TRBD1 (5 bases). This CDR3 is 17 amino acids long. Germline assignment: CDR1 SGDLS and CDR2 YYNGEE. Trimming shortened V by 0 bases and J by 1 base, and 16 bases separated the two germline ends. The CDR3 DNA reads TGTGCCAGCAGCGTAGGGGTTGGGGGGTCCTCGAACACTGAAGCTTTCTTT. It encodes CASSVGVGGSSNTEAFF.

CDR3: CSALGGNEQFF. CDR3 DNA sequence: TGCAGCGCCTTGGGGGGGAATGAGCAGTTCTTC. J is TRBJ2-1 and V is TRBV29-1, with 7 bases fitting TRBD2. Germline loops: CDR1 SQVTM, CDR2 ANQGSEA. The CDR3 is 11 residues long. V was pared by 7 bases and J by 7 bases, with 4 bases of the junction left unmatched.

The chain employs TRBV27 and TRBJ2-3; 11 nucleotides agree with TRBD1. CDR1 MNHEY and CDR2 SMNVEV come from the germline V gene (reference sequence). The CDR3 loop spans 15 amino acids. V shed 6 bases and J 2 bases; nucleotides not matched to a gene: 4. The chain's CDR3 is CASSPDRGPTDTQYF. The CDR3 region has the DNA TGTGCCAGCAGCCCGGACAGGGGGCCCACAGATACGCAGTATTTT.

The J gene is TRBJ1-2, the V gene TRBV11-2; the D gene is possibly TRBD1 (6 bases). Germline V CDR1 and CDR2: SGHAT, FQNNGV. V was pared by 5 bases and J by 7 bases, with 20 bases between. CDR3 length: 15 residues. As DNA, the CDR3 is TGTGCCAGCAGCACCCCAGGGGCCTCTTCCGGTGGCTACACCTTC. It encodes CASSTPGASSGGYTF.

This chain links TRBV7-3 with TRBJ1-1; D ambiguous. The germline V gene encodes CDR1 SGHTA and CDR2 FQGTGA. Trimming stripped 3 bases from V and 1 base from J, with 9 bases between. CDR3 length: 14 amino acids. CDR3 nucleotide sequence: TGTGCCAGCAGCTTGTACAGTGGGAACACTGAAGCTTTCTTT. It is translated as CASSLYSGNTEAFF. Full variable domain (remainder filled in from reference TRBV7-3 and TRBJ1-1): GAGVSQTPSNKVTEKGKYVELRCDPISGHTALYWYRQSLGQGPEFLIYFQGTGAADDSGLPNDRFFAVRPEGSVSTLKIQRTERGDSAVYLCASSLYSGNTEAFFGQGTRLTVV.

The chain has TRBV27 and TRBJ2-1, with 8 bases that match TRBD2. V trimming: 4 bases; J trimming: 4 bases; junction bases outside the gene matches: 12. This CDR3 contains 17 residues. Germline V gene sequence: CDR1 MNHEY, CDR2 SMNVEV (reference sequence). DNA of the CDR3: TGTGCCAGCAGTTCGATAGCGGGGCCAAACCCTTACAATGAGCAGTTCTTC. Translated, it gives CASSSIAGPNPYNEQFF.

The rearrangement joins TRBV9 to TRBJ1-3; D is possibly TRBD1 (5 bases). This CDR3 contains 16 residues. The V and J ends lost 3 bases and 0 bases respectively, with 13 bases between them. CDR1 and CDR2 (germline): SGDLS, YYNGEE. CDR3 coding DNA: TGTGCCAGCAGCGGAGACAGCCTCCTCTCTGGAAACACCATATATTTT. Protein: CASSGDSLLSGNTIYF.

The chain carries TRBV4-3 and TRBJ2-1; D may be TRBD2 (5 bases). CDR1 is LGHNA, CDR2 YSLEER, per germline. This CDR3 contains 19 residues. The ends were cut back, 0 bases at V and 2 bases at J, with 20 bases in the middle. Here the CDR3 reads CASSQDGMVRGNAYNEQFF. Written as DNA, the CDR3 is TGCGCCAGCAGCCAAGATGGGATGGTTCGAGGGAACGCCTACAATGAGCAGTTCTTC.

In its sample, this clone was seen once. This rearrangement joins TRBV5-1 to TRBJ2-7; TRBD1 matches 7 bases. The length of the CDR3 is 14 residues. After removal of 1 base from V and 3 bases from J, the junction contained 4 bases not matched to a gene. CDR1 SGHRS and CDR2 YFSETQ come from the germline V gene. The CDR3 DNA sequence: TGCGCCAGCAGCTTGTCGGCAGGGGGCTACGAGCAGTACTTC. Residues: CASSLSAGGYEQYF.

The chain carries TRBV5-6 and TRBJ1-2, with D hard to call. Germline CDR1 SGHDT, CDR2 YYEEEE. Trimming shortened V by 3 bases and J by 7 bases, and 16 bases separated the two germline ends. This CDR3 has 14 residues. CDR3 residues: CASSSDVAGVGYTF. In nucleotides, the CDR3 is TGTGCCAGCAGCTCCGACGTAGCCGGGGTTGGCTACACCTTC.

This clone was detected ten times or more. This chain connects TRBV5-1 to TRBJ2-5; TRBD1 matches 12 bases. CDR1 is SGHRS, CDR2 YFSETQ, per germline. The CDR3 runs to 16 residues. The V and J ends lost 3 bases and 0 bases, in that order; junction bases with no gene match: 3. DNA of the CDR3: TGCGCCAGCAGCTCCGGGACAGGGGGCTACCAAGAGACCCAGTACTTC. Its protein product is CASSSGTGGYQETQYF.

The chain employs TRBV11-1 and TRBJ2-3, with a tentative D call TRBD1 (8 bases). The V end lost 5 bases, the J end lost 4 bases, and 19 bases lay between the germline ends. Germline CDR1 SGHAT, CDR2 FQDESV (reference sequence). The CDR3 runs to 16 residues. The CDR3 is CASSPRETGVADTQYF. Here the CDR3 DNA reads TGTGCCAGCAGCCCGCGGGAGACAGGGGTTGCAGATACGCAGTATTTT.

This rearrangement joins TRBV6-5 to TRBJ1-6; TRBD1 aligns across 7 bases. The V and J ends lost 6 bases and 10 bases, in that order; junction bases with no gene match: 3. Per the germline V gene, CDR1 is MNHEY and CDR2 is SVGAGI. The CDR3 length is 12 residues. CDR3 DNA sequence: TGTGCCAGCAGCTCAGGGGGATCACCCCTCCACTTT. The encoded protein is CASSSGGSPLHF.

The CDR3 DNA sequence: TGTGCCAGCAGCCCTCGACAGGGGATAGCCAAAAACATTCAGTACTTC. Amino acids: CASSPRQGIAKNIQYF. V usage is TRBV6-2 or TRBV6-3 and J usage is TRBJ2-4; 8 bases align to TRBD1. V shed 6 bases, J shed 0 bases, and the junction held 7 bases outside the gene matches. The CDR3 runs 16 residues. Germline-derived CDR1 and CDR2 are MNHEY and SVGEGT.

The table lists this clone with a count of one. This chain connects TRBV27 to TRBJ2-6; D is perhaps TRBD2 (6 bases). The CDR3 consists of 15 residues. Germline loops: CDR1 MNHEY, CDR2 SMNVEV (reference sequence). Trimming removed 3 bases at V and 0 bases at J, with 6 bases between. CDR3 DNA: TGTGCCAGCAGTTTGGACTACTCTGGGGCCAACGTCCTGACTTTC. Protein sequence: CASSLDYSGANVLTF.

The CDR3 reads CASSIGLAGGPSYEQYF. As DNA, the CDR3 is TGTGCCAGCAGCATAGGACTAGCGGGGGGGCCTTCCTACGAGCAGTACTTC. The rearrangement uses TRBV3-1 (or the pseudogene TRBV3-2) and TRBJ2-7; 15 positions agree with TRBD2. Germline CDR1 is LGHDT and CDR2 is YNNKEL (reference sequence). The CDR3 extends over 17 amino acids. V trimming: 5 bases; J trimming: 1 base; junction bases outside the gene matches: 6.

In this sample, this clone turned up once. V and J are TRBV6-2 or TRBV6-3 and TRBJ2-1; TRBD2 matches 8 bases. This CDR3 has 18 amino acids. V was pared by 3 bases and J by 5 bases, with 15 bases of the junction left unmatched. Germline V gives CDR1 MNHEY, CDR2 SVGEGT. CDR3 DNA sequence: TGTGCCAGCAGTTATCCCATGGGAAAGCGGGGGACCCACAATGAGCAGTTCTTC. As protein: CASSYPMGKRGTHNEQFF.

J is TRBJ1-2 and V is TRBV29-1; the D gene is possibly TRBD1 (5 bases). Trimming stripped 3 bases from V and 5 bases from J, with 13 bases between. This CDR3 is built from 13 residues. The germline V gene has CDR1 SQVTM and CDR2 ANQGSEA. The CDR3 loop is CSVDKEGLYGYTF. CDR3 nucleotides: TGCAGCGTTGATAAGGAGGGGCTTTATGGCTACACCTTC. Full variable domain (outside the CDR3, taken from reference TRBV29-1 and TRBJ1-2): SAVISQKPSRDICQRGTSLTIQCQVDSQVTMMFWYRQQPGQSLTLIATANQGSEATYESGFVIDKFPISRPNLTFSTLTVSNMSPEDSSIYLCSVDKEGLYGYTFGSGTRLTVV.

The V and J genes are TRBV7-9 and TRBJ2-7; D perhaps matches TRBD1 (6 bases). With 5 bases removed from V and 0 bases from J, the gap between germline ends came to 14 bases. CDR3 length: 15 amino acids. CDR1 is SEHNR and CDR2 is FQNEAQ in the germline V gene (reference sequence). The CDR3 DNA sequence: TGTGCCAGCAGCCACAGGGATTTGAGCTCCTACGAGCAGTACTTC. Protein sequence: CASSHRDLSSYEQYF.

V and J are TRBV7-9 and TRBJ1-1, with no clear D. The CDR3 has 13 amino acids. V lost 5 bases and J 4 bases, leaving 11 bases between the germline ends. Per the germline V gene, CDR1 is SEHNR and CDR2 is FQNEAQ (reference sequence). The DNA of the CDR3 is TGTGCCAGCAGCCCATATACGGGCACTGAAGCTTTCTTT. Translating gives CASSPYTGTEAFF.

This clone was found once. The gene calls are TRBV6-2 or TRBV6-3 and TRBJ2-5, with TRBD1 matching 9 bases. After removal of 2 bases from V and 4 bases from J, the junction contained 5 bases not matched to a gene. The germline V gene encodes CDR1 MNHEY and CDR2 SVGEGT. The CDR3 covers 15 residues. The CDR3 sequence is CASSYGGQGRETQYF. As DNA, the CDR3 is TGTGCCAGCAGTTACGGGGGACAGGGAAGAGAGACCCAGTACTTC.

This clone was found a few times. The CDR3 spells CASSARRGPQDGQYF. In DNA form, the CDR3 reads TGTGCCAGCAGCGCCCGGAGGGGGCCCCAGGATGGGCAGTACTTC. V gene TRBV11-2 combines with J gene TRBJ2-7, with D possibly being TRBD1 (7 bases). From germline, CDR1 is SGHAT and CDR2 FQNNGV. The CDR3 is 15 residues long. Trimming removed 5 bases from V and 9 bases from J, with 23 bases in between.

V gene TRBV5-1 combines with J gene TRBJ2-2, with TRBD1 matching 7 bases. The CDR3 runs 16 residues. From germline, CDR1 is SGHRS and CDR2 YFSETQ. The J segment lost 1 base and the V segment lost 4 bases, leaving 7 bases of the junction unmatched. In nucleotides, the CDR3 is TGCGCCAGCAGCCTAGACAGGGTTGAGAACACCGGGGAGCTGTTTTTT. As protein: CASSLDRVENTGELFF.

This clone was seen more than once but under ten times. In the same sample, other DNA sequences code for this CDR3. The J gene is TRBJ1-5, the V gene TRBV7-9; D is perhaps TRBD1 (6 bases). The ends were cut back, 5 bases at V and 3 bases at J, with 11 bases in the middle. Germline V lookup: CDR1 SEHNR, CDR2 FQNEAQ (reference sequence). The CDR3 runs 14 residues. The CDR3 loop reads CASSPTGSNQPQHF. The CDR3 nucleotides are TGTGCCAGCAGCCCAACAGGGTCCAATCAGCCCCAGCATTTT.

This chain connects TRBV6-4 to TRBJ2-2; D is unclear. This CDR3 is 13 amino acids long. The germline gives CDR1 MRHNA, CDR2 SNTAGT. Trimming removed 4 bases at V and 7 bases at J, with 10 bases between. CDR3 sequence: CASSVLVDGELFF. The CDR3 nucleotides are TGTGCCAGCAGTGTCCTAGTGGACGGGGAGCTGTTTTTT.